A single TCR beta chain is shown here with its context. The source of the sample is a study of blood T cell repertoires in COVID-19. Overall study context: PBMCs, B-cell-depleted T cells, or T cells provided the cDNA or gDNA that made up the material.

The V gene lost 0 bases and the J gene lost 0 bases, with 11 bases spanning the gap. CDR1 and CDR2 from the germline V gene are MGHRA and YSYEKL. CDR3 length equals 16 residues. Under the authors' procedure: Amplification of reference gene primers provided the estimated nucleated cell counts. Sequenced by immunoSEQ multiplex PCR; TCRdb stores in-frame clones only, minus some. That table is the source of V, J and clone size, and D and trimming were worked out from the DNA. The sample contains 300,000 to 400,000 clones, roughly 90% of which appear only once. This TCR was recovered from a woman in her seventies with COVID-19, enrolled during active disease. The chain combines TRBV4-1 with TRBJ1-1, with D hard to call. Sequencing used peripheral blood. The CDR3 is CASSQDLNNMNTEAFF. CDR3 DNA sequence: TGCGCCAGCAGCCAAGATTTGAACAACATGAACACTGAAGCTTTCTTT.